This is a list of T cell receptor beta chains from one sample in a study of T cell changes during pregnancy in multiple sclerosis. Only in-frame clones appear in the TCRdb table, and some are missing; sequencing was by immunoSEQ multiplex PCR. The sample includes tens of thousands of clones, roughly 92% seen only once; the top ten take roughly 2%. This sample comprised peripheral blood, obtained in the second trimester of pregnancy. These receptors all come from a female donor with multiple sclerosis, enrolled in a pregnancy study. Each CDR3 is given with its conserved first and last residue. D genes are given only for firm matches. Clone size is given for some rows only: seen once, a few or many times, or a class if the clone is expanded.

V gene	clone size	D gene	J gene	CDR3 protein	CDR3 DNA
TRBV4-3	once	.	TRBJ2-6	CASSQGETGSGANVLTF	TGCGCCAGCAGCCAGGGGGAGACAGGCTCTGGGGCCAACGTCCTGACTTTC
TRBV7-3	.	TRBD2	TRBJ2-3	CASSLGLAIGDTQYF	TGTGCCAGCAGCCTCGGACTAGCGATTGGAGATACGCAGTATTTT
TRBV7-3	.	.	TRBJ1-1	CASSLSVSDTEAFF	TGTGCCAGCAGCTTATCCGTATCGGACACTGAAGCTTTCTTT
TRBV7-3	.	.	TRBJ1-1	CASSLSPGQGGKAFF	TGTGCCAGCAGCTTAAGCCCGGGACAAGGGGGTAAAGCTTTCTTT
TRBV10-2	.	.	TRBJ2-7	CASTGTGAAYEQYF	TGCGCCAGCACGGGGACGGGAGCGGCCTACGAGCAGTACTTC
TRBV14	few	.	TRBJ2-5	CASSRSSRGETQYF	TGTGCCAGCAGCCGTAGCAGCCGAGGAGAGACCCAGTACTTC
TRBV7-9	.	TRBD2	TRBJ2-5	CASSPLAGGQETQYF	TGTGCCAGCAGCCCCTTAGCGGGGGGCCAAGAGACCCAGTACTTC
TRBV9	.	TRBD1	TRBJ1-4	CASSFGQGGGEKLFF	TGTGCCAGCAGCTTCGGACAGGGCGGTGGTGAAAAACTGTTTTTT
TRBV27	.	TRBD1	TRBJ1-1	CASSLWGQRNTEAFF	TGTGCCAGCAGTTTATGGGGACAGAGAAACACTGAAGCTTTCTTT
TRBV18	.	TRBD1	TRBJ2-7	CASSPGQSYEQYF	TGTGCCAGCTCACCGGGACAGTCCTACGAGCAGTACTTC
TRBV29-1	few	TRBD1	TRBJ2-7	CSVENRDRELEQYF	TGCAGCGTCGAAAACCGGGACAGGGAATTAGAGCAGTACTTC
TRBV6-1	.	TRBD2	TRBJ2-1	CASSDGLAGVVDSYNEQFF	TGTGCCAGCAGTGACGGACTAGCGGGAGTAGTGGACTCCTACAATGAGCAGTTCTTC
TRBV28	.	TRBD1	TRBJ1-2	CASRQIDRVESSTF	TGTGCCAGCAGGCAGATAGACAGGGTCGAGTCGAGCACCTTC
TRBV10-3	once	TRBD2	TRBJ2-3	CAMRETESTDTQYF	TGTGCCATGCGGGAGACAGAAAGCACAGATACGCAGTATTTT
TRBV27	.	.	TRBJ2-1	CASSFRSVVGALNEQFF	TGTGCCAGCAGTTTCCGAAGCGTAGTGGGGGCCCTAAATGAGCAGTTCTTC
TRBV15	.	.	TRBJ2-7	CATSRDGRGSYEQYF	TGTGCCACCAGCAGAGATGGACGGGGTTCCTACGAGCAGTACTTC
TRBV7-3	.	.	TRBJ1-1	CASSLSGDTEAFF	TGTGCCAGCAGCTTATCCGGGGATACTGAAGCTTTCTTT
TRBV19	.	.	TRBJ1-5	CASSIDRGLQPQHF	TGTGCCAGTAGTATAGATCGAGGATTACAGCCCCAGCATTTT
TRBV11-2	.	TRBD1	TRBJ2-1	CASSLVPLDRALGDEQFF	TGTGCCAGCAGCTTAGTACCCTTGGACAGGGCGTTAGGAGATGAGCAGTTCTTC
TRBV7-2	.	TRBD2	TRBJ2-5	CASSLGSGRDETQYF	TGTGCCAGCAGCTTGGGTAGCGGGAGGGACGAGACCCAGTACTTC
TRBV19	.	.	TRBJ1-1	CASSFPRAGEAENTEAFF	TGTGCCAGTAGTTTTCCCCGGGCAGGGGAAGCGGAGAACACTGAAGCTTTCTTT
TRBV9	.	.	TRBJ2-1	CASSASGFSKFF	TGTGCCAGCAGCGCCTCAGGGTTTTCGAAGTTCTTC
TRBV27	.	.	TRBJ2-4	CASRIHGGDIQYF	TGTGCCAGCAGAATCCATGGAGGGGACATTCAGTACTTC
TRBV5-4	once	.	TRBJ1-4	CASSPLPRSNEKLFF	TGTGCCAGCAGCCCCTTGCCTAGGAGTAATGAAAAACTGTTTTTT
TRBV5-4	.	TRBD1	TRBJ2-7	CASSIRDRGFNEQYF	TGTGCCAGCAGCATAAGGGACAGGGGCTTCAACGAGCAGTACTTC
TRBV7-6	once	.	TRBJ2-7	CASSEGTSYEQYF	TGTGCCAGCAGCGAGGGGACTTCTTACGAGCAGTACTTC
TRBV30	.	TRBD2	TRBJ2-3	CAWSVSGSLGDTQYF	TGTGCCTGGAGTGTAAGCGGGAGTCTCGGCGATACGCAGTATTTT
TRBV14	.	TRBD2	TRBJ2-5	CASSMGGPRQETQYF	TGTGCCAGCAGCATGGGAGGGCCTCGGCAAGAGACCCAGTACTTC
TRBV28	.	TRBD1	TRBJ2-7	CASRSGTGVNYEQYF	TGTGCCAGCAGGTCCGGGACAGGGGTAAACTACGAGCAGTACTTC
TRBV5-1	.	.	TRBJ1-3	CASRQDGIPTIYF	TGCGCCAGCAGACAGGACGGCATCCCCACCATATATTTT
TRBV28	.	TRBD2	TRBJ2-7	CASSSGTSGRLFPEQYF	TGTGCCAGCAGTTCCGGGACTAGCGGGAGGCTTTTCCCCGAGCAGTACTTC
TRBV7-3	.	TRBD2	TRBJ2-3	CASSLTELAGGSTDTQYF	TGTGCCAGCAGCTTAACGGAACTAGCGGGAGGATCCACAGATACGCAGTATTTT
TRBV6-5	.	.	TRBJ2-7	CASSYGASSYEQYF	TGTGCCAGCAGTTACGGAGCTAGCTCCTACGAGCAGTACTTC
TRBV30	few	TRBD1	TRBJ1-6	CAWSVAGGQGTSPLHF	TGTGCCTGGAGTGTAGCAGGGGGACAGGGGACTTCACCCCTCCACTTT
TRBV11-2	.	.	TRBJ1-1	CASSLGTGNTEAFF	TGTGCCAGCAGCTTAGGCACAGGGAACACTGAAGCTTTCTTT
TRBV6-1	.	TRBD1	TRBJ2-7	CASSAVGTGDYEQYF	TGTGCCAGCAGTGCGGTAGGGACAGGGGACTACGAGCAGTACTTC
TRBV6-1	.	TRBD2	TRBJ2-3	CASSEFGGTGSDTQYF	TGTGCCAGCAGTGAATTCGGGGGGACGGGATCGGATACGCAGTATTTT
TRBV18	.	.	TRBJ2-2	CASSPLTGTGGSTGELFF	TGTGCCAGCTCACCCCTCACCGGCACAGGCGGTAGCACCGGGGAGCTGTTTTTT
TRBV19	.	TRBD1	TRBJ2-3	CASSISRTGADTQYF	TGTGCCAGTAGTATATCAAGGACAGGGGCAGATACGCAGTATTTT
TRBV9	.	TRBD1	TRBJ1-2	CASSRRSGTGGVLSPGYTF	TGTGCCAGCAGCCGTAGGTCCGGGACAGGGGGCGTTCTTAGTCCGGGCTACACCTTC
TRBV5-5	.	.	TRBJ2-7	CASSTGLMGSYEQYF	TGTGCCAGCAGCACGGGACTCATGGGATCCTACGAGCAGTACTTC
TRBV28	.	TRBD2	TRBJ2-1	CASGIYRGTSGRNEQFF	TGTGCCAGCGGAATATACCGCGGGACTAGCGGGAGAAATGAGCAGTTCTTC
TRBV19	.	TRBD1	TRBJ1-2	CASSPGTGGGYTF	TGTGCCAGTAGCCCCGGGACAGGGGGTGGCTACACCTTC
TRBV7-9	.	TRBD1	TRBJ1-2	CASSVTGTDGYTF	TGTGCCAGCAGTGTGACAGGGACTGATGGCTACACCTTC
TRBV30	.	.	TRBJ1-3	CAWSYLQGYGNTIYF	TGTGCCTGGAGTTACCTACAGGGATATGGAAACACCATATATTTT
TRBV7-2	.	TRBD2	TRBJ2-7	CASSSLAEYEQYF	TGTGCCAGCAGCTCTCTAGCGGAGTACGAGCAGTACTTC
TRBV28	.	.	TRBJ2-4	CASSWTHFAKNIQYF	TGTGCCAGCAGCTGGACTCACTTCGCCAAAAACATTCAGTACTTC
TRBV30	.	TRBD2	TRBJ2-7	CAWKSGGGTSGREQYF	TGTGCCTGGAAATCTGGGGGGGGGACTAGCGGGAGGGAGCAGTACTTC
TRBV12-5	.	TRBD2	TRBJ2-7	CASGLSTSGVTYEQYF	TGTGCTAGTGGTTTGTCAACTAGCGGGGTTACCTACGAGCAGTACTTC
TRBV5-1	.	TRBD1	TRBJ1-1	CASSFNQGALNTEAFF	TGCGCCAGCAGCTTTAACCAGGGGGCACTGAACACTGAAGCTTTCTTT
TRBV6-5	.	.	TRBJ1-1	CASREREGTEAFF	TGTGCCAGCAGAGAAAGGGAGGGAACTGAAGCTTTCTTT
TRBV5-1	once	TRBD1	TRBJ1-1	CASSLKTGGTEAFF	TGCGCCAGCAGCTTAAAAACAGGGGGGACTGAAGCTTTCTTT
TRBV27	.	TRBD1	TRBJ1-6	CASSFQGVPPLHF	TGTGCCAGCAGTTTCCAGGGGGTCCCACCCCTCCACTTT
TRBV6-6	.	.	TRBJ1-1	CASTHGGAPEAFF	TGTGCCAGCACCCACGGGGGGGCCCCTGAAGCTTTCTTT
TRBV4-2	.	.	TRBJ2-5	CASSAYREETQYF	TGTGCCAGCAGCGCCTACAGGGAAGAGACCCAGTACTTC
TRBV15	.	.	TRBJ2-7	CATSRGQVEQYF	TGTGCCACCAGCAGAGGACAGGTCGAGCAGTACTTC
TRBV6-5	.	.	TRBJ2-2	CASSSEGTGELFF	TGTGCCAGCAGTTCCGAGGGAACCGGGGAGCTGTTTTTT
TRBV10-3	.	.	TRBJ2-2	CAISDHQGTNTGELFF	TGTGCCATCAGTGATCACCAGGGAACGAACACCGGGGAGCTGTTTTTT
TRBV15	.	.	TRBJ2-7	CATSRSGLSYEQYF	TGTGCCACCAGCAGATCTGGTTTGAGCTACGAGCAGTACTTC
TRBV15	.	.	TRBJ1-1	CATSTILILMNTEAFF	TGTGCCACCAGCACTATTCTTATCTTAATGAACACTGAAGCTTTCTTT